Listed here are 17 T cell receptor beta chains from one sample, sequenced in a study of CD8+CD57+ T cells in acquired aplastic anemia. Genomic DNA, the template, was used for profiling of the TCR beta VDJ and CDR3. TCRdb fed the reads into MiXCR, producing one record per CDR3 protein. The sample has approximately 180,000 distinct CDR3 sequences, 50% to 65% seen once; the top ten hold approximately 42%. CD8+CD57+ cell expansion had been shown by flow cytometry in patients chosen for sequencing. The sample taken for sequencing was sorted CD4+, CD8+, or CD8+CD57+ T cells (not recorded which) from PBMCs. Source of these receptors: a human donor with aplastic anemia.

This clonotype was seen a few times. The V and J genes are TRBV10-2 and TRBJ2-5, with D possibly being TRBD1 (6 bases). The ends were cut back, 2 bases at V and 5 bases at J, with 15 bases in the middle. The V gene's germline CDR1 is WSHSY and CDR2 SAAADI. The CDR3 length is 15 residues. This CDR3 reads CASSETRGIGETQYF. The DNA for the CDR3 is TGCGCCAGCAGTGAGACAAGGGGGATAGGGGAGACCCAGTACTTC.

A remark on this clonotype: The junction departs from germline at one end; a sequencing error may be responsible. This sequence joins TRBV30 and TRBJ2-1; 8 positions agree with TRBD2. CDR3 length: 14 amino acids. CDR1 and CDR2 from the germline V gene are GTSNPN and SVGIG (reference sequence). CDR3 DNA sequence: TGTGCCTGGTCCCGGGGGGGGGGCGGTAATGAGCAGCTCTTC. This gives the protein CAWSRGGGGNEQLF.

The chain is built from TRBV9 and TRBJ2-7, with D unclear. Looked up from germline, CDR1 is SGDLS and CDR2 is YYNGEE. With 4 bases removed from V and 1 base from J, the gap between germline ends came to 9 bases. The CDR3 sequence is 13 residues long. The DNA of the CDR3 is TGTGCCAGCAGCCGAGCCTCATCCTACGAGCAGTACTTC. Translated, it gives CASSRASSYEQYF. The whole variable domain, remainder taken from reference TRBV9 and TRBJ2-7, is DSGVTQTPKHLITATGQRVTLRCSPRSGDLSVYWYQQSLDQGLQFLIQYYNGEERAKGNILERFSAQQFPDLHSELNLSSLELGDSALYFCASSRASSYEQYFGPGTRLTVT.

CDR3 in amino acids: CASSLDREKLFF. The CDR3 DNA reads as TGTGCCAGCAGCCTCGACAGGGAAAAACTGTTTTTT. V is TRBV7-9 and J is TRBJ1-4; D perhaps matches TRBD1 (6 bases). The CDR3 is 12 residues long. Per the germline V gene, CDR1 is SEHNR and CDR2 is FQNEAQ (reference sequence). Trimming stripped 5 bases from V and 8 bases from J, with 9 bases between.

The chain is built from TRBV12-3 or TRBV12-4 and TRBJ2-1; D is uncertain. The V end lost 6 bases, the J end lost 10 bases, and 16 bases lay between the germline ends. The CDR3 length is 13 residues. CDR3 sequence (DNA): TGTGCCAGCAGCCCGACACCATTAATGGAGCAGTTCTTC. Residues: CASSPTPLMEQFF.

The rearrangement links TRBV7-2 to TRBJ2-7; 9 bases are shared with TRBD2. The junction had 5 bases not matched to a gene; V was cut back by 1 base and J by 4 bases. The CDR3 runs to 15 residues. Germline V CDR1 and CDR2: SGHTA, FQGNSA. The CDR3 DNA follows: TGTGCCAGCAGCTTAGTAAGGGGACTAGCATACGAGCAGTACTTC. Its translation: CASSLVRGLAYEQYF.

CDR3 coding DNA: TGCAGTGCGGGACTAGCGGAACCCGTCAGCACAGATACGCAGTATTTT. The encoded protein is CSAGLAEPVSTDTQYF. The chain couples TRBV20-1 to TRBJ2-3, with TRBD2 matching 11 bases. J lost 0 bases, V lost 6 bases, and 8 bases had no gene match. Germline CDR1 reads DFQATT; CDR2 reads SNEGSKA (reference sequence). The CDR3 sequence is 16 residues long.

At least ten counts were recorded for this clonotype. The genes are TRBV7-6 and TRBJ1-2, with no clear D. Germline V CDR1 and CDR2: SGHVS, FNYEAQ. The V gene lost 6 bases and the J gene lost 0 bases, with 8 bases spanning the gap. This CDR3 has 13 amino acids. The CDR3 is CASSKIANYGYTF. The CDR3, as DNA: TGTGCCAGCAGTAAAATAGCTAACTATGGCTACACCTTC. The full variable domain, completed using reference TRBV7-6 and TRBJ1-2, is GAGVSQSPRYKVTKRGQDVALRCDPISGHVSLYWYRQALGQGPEFLTYFNYEAQQDKSGLPNDRFSAERPEGSISTLTIQRTEQRDSAMYRCASSKIANYGYTFGSGTRLTVV.

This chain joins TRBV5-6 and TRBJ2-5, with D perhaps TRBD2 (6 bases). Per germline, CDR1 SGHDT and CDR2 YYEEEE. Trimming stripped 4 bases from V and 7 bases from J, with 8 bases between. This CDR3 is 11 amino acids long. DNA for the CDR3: TGTGCCAGCAGCGTGGGGGGGACCCAGTACTTC. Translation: CASSVGGTQYF.

CDR3 sequence reads: CAISGDTRSYEQYF. CDR3 in DNA: TGTGCCATCAGCGGGGACACTCGCTCCTACGAGCAGTACTTC. The chain is built from TRBV10-3 and TRBJ2-7; D perhaps matches TRBD1 (6 bases). This CDR3 is built from 14 residues. V lost 6 bases to trimming and J lost 0 bases, with 12 bases between them. Germline CDR1 and CDR2: ENHRY and SYGVKD.

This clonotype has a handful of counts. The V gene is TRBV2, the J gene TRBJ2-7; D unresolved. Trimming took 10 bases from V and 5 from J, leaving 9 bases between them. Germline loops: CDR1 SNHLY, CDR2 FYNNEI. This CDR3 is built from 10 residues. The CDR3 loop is CATAYDEQYF. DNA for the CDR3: TGTGCCACCGCCTACGACGAGCAGTACTTC.

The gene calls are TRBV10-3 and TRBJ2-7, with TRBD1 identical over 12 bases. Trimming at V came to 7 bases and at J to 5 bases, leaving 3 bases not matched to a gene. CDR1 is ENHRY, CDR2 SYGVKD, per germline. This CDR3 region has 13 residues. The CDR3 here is CAIKGTGGNEQYF. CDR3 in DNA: TGTGCCATCAAAGGGACAGGGGGCAACGAGCAGTACTTC.

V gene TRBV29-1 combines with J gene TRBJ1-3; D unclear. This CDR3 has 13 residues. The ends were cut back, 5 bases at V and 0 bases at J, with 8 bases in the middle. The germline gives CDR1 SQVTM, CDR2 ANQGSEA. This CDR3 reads CSVRTDSGNTIYF. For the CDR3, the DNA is TGCAGCGTTCGTACAGACTCTGGAAACACCATATATTTT.

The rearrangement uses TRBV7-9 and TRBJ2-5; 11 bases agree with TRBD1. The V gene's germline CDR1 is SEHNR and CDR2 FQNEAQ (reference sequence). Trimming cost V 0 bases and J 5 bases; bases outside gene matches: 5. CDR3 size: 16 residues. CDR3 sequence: CASSLARTGGGETQYF. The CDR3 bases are TGTGCCAGCAGCTTAGCCCGGACAGGGGGCGGCGAGACCCAGTACTTC.

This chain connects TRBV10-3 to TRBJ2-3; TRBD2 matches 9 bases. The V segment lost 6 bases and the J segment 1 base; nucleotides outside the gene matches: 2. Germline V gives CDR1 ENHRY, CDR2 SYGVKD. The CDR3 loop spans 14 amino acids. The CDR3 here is CAISVAGGTDTQYF. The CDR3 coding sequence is TGTGCCATCAGCGTAGCGGGGGGCACAGATACGCAGTATTTT.

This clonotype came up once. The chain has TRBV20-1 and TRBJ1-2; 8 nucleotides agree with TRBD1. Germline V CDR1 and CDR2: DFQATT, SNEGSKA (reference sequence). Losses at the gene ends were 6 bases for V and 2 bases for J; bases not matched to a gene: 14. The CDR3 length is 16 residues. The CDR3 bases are TGCAGTGCCCCCCCCGGACAGGGCCAGGGCAACTATGGCTACACCTTC. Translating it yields CSAPPGQGQGNYGYTF.

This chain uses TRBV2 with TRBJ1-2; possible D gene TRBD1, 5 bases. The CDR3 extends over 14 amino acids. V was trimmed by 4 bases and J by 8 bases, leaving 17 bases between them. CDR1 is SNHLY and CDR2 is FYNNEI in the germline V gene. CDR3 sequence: CASSAARGAVGYTF. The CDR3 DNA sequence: TGTGCCAGCAGTGCGGCAAGGGGCGCGGTAGGCTACACCTTC.